The rows below give T cell receptor beta chains drawn from one sample of a study of graft-versus-host responses after intestinal transplantation. Libraries were prepared by immunoSEQ multiplex PCR; TCRdb keeps only in-frame clonotypes and omits some of them. The data hold about 69,000 clones, with 80% to 95% observed a single time. This material consisted of bone marrow, taken almost 750 days after intestinal transplantation. The receptors were gathered from a human patient who received an intestinal transplant, so some T cells may come from the graft donor. The CDR3 runs from the conserved cysteine through the conserved F or W. Each record gives: D gene, J gene, clone size, V gene, CDR3 protein, CDR3 DNA. The D gene is left open where the match is weak. The size field is filled for only some rows; it gives once, few, many or a size class.

D: NA
J: TRBJ2-7
size: NA
V: TRBV19
CDR3: CASSITGQREQYF
DNA: TGTGCCAGTAGTATAACCGGACAGAGGGAGCAGTACTTC

D: TRBD1
J: TRBJ2-5
size: NA
V: TRBV7-3
CDR3: CASSGTGGETQYF
DNA: TGTGCCAGCAGCGGGACAGGAGGGGAGACCCAGTACTTC

D: NA
J: TRBJ2-7
size: NA
V: TRBV11-2
CDR3: CASSLDLGFPPYEQYF
DNA: TGTGCCAGCAGCTTAGATCTGGGATTCCCCCCCTACGAGCAGTACTTC

D: TRBD1
J: TRBJ2-1
size: NA
V: TRBV10-2
CDR3: CACRGRRDNEQFF
DNA: TGCGCCTGCAGGGGGCGAAGGGACAATGAGCAGTTCTTC

D: TRBD2
J: TRBJ2-3
size: NA
V: TRBV2
CDR3: CASSYGLAGNTDTQYF
DNA: TGTGCCAGCAGTTACGGACTAGCGGGTAACACAGATACGCAGTATTTT

D: NA
J: TRBJ1-5
size: NA
V: TRBV7-9
CDR3: CASSVSGTNQPQHF
DNA: TGTGCCAGCAGCGTTTCCGGGACAAATCAGCCCCAGCATTTT

D: NA
J: TRBJ2-2
size: few
V: TRBV7-3
CDR3: CASSLAGELFF
DNA: TGTGCCAGCAGCTTAGCCGGGGAGCTGTTTTTT

D: NA
J: TRBJ1-3
size: NA
V: TRBV6-5
CDR3: CASTAGDWAGNTIYF
DNA: TGTGCCAGCACCGCAGGGGATTGGGCTGGAAACACCATATATTTT

D: NA
J: TRBJ1-2
size: NA
V: TRBV4-2
CDR3: CASSQGGPAGYTF
DNA: TGTGCCAGCAGCCAAGGAGGGCCGGCGGGCTACACCTTC

D: TRBD2
J: TRBJ2-3
size: NA
V: TRBV4-1
CDR3: CASSQLGLAPDTQYF
DNA: TGCGCCAGCAGCCAATTAGGACTAGCCCCAGATACGCAGTATTTT

D: NA
J: TRBJ2-7
size: NA
V: TRBV30
CDR3: CAWGGVPASYEQYF
DNA: TGTGCCTGGGGAGGGGTCCCAGCATCCTACGAGCAGTACTTC

D: TRBD1
J: TRBJ1-4
size: NA
V: TRBV9
CDR3: CASSARDSDEKLFF
DNA: TGTGCCAGCAGCGCCCGGGACAGCGACGAAAAACTGTTTTTT

D: NA
J: TRBJ2-1
size: once
V: TRBV2
CDR3: CASSGTRLQLYNEQFF
DNA: TGTGCCAGCAGTGGTACAAGGCTCCAACTTTACAATGAGCAGTTCTTC

D: TRBD2
J: TRBJ2-3
size: NA
V: TRBV2
CDR3: CASSERTSGGSDTQYF
DNA: TGTGCCAGCAGTGAACGGACTAGCGGGGGGTCAGATACGCAGTATTTT

D: TRBD1
J: TRBJ2-2
size: NA
V: TRBV5-1
CDR3: CASSIQGARMSGELFF
DNA: TGCGCCAGCTCTATACAGGGGGCGCGGATGTCAGGGGAGCTGTTTTTT

D: NA
J: TRBJ2-7
size: once
V: TRBV19
CDR3: CASSIAGPAYEQYF
DNA: TGTGCCAGTAGTATAGCGGGACCAGCTTACGAGCAGTACTTC

D: NA
J: TRBJ1-2
size: NA
V: TRBV29-1
CDR3: CSVVWDYGYTF
DNA: TGCAGCGTTGTTTGGGACTATGGCTACACCTTC

D: NA
J: TRBJ2-7
size: once
V: TRBV4-1
CDR3: CASSQDQSYEQYF
DNA: TGCGCCAGCAGCCAAGACCAGAGCTACGAGCAGTACTTC

D: NA
J: TRBJ1-2
size: NA
V: TRBV5-6
CDR3: CASSLGGANYGYTF
DNA: TGTGCCAGCAGCTTGGGCGGGGCTAACTATGGCTACACCTTC

D: NA
J: TRBJ2-5
size: NA
V: TRBV7-6
CDR3: CASSLARDNQETQYF
DNA: TGTGCCAGCAGCTTAGCGAGGGACAACCAAGAGACCCAGTACTTC

D: NA
J: TRBJ2-1
size: NA
V: TRBV9
CDR3: CASSVASAVYNEQFF
DNA: TGTGCCAGCAGCGTAGCTAGCGCTGTCTACAATGAGCAGTTCTTC

D: NA
J: TRBJ2-2
size: NA
V: TRBV7-9
CDR3: CASSRDAAAGELFF
DNA: TGTGCCAGCAGTCGGGACGCAGCGGCCGGGGAGCTGTTTTTT

D: TRBD1
J: TRBJ1-1
size: NA
V: TRBV7-3
CDR3: CASSPSRTGKGVGNTEAFF
DNA: TGTGCCAGCAGCCCAAGCCGGACAGGGAAGGGAGTTGGGAACACTGAAGCTTTCTTT

D: NA
J: TRBJ2-5
size: NA
V: TRBV9
CDR3: CASSGSLRETQYF
DNA: TGTGCCAGCAGCGGGTCCCTCCGAGAGACCCAGTACTTC

D: NA
J: TRBJ1-2
size: NA
V: TRBV6-6
CDR3: CASSYSGQIYGYTF
DNA: TGTGCCAGCAGTTACTCAGGGCAGATTTATGGCTACACCTTC

D: TRBD2
J: TRBJ2-7
size: NA
V: TRBV7-3
CDR3: CASSLMSGGAYEQYF
DNA: TGTGCCAGCAGCTTAATGAGCGGGGGGGCCTACGAGCAGTACTTC

D: NA
J: TRBJ2-1
size: NA
V: TRBV5-4
CDR3: CASSRDRKWTNEQFF
DNA: TGTGCCAGCAGCCGCGACAGAAAATGGACGAATGAGCAGTTCTTC

D: TRBD1
J: TRBJ1-1
size: NA
V: TRBV18
CDR3: CASSRNRDSHTEAFF
DNA: TGTGCCAGCTCACGAAACCGGGACAGCCACACTGAAGCTTTCTTT

D: NA
J: TRBJ1-6
size: NA
V: TRBV6-5
CDR3: CASSDTLNSPLHF
DNA: TGTGCCAGCAGTGACACGCTAAATTCACCCCTCCACTTT

D: TRBD2
J: TRBJ2-3
size: NA
V: TRBV7-3
CDR3: CASSGSGGPDTQYF
DNA: TGTGCCAGCAGCGGTAGCGGGGGCCCAGATACGCAGTATTTT

D: TRBD2
J: TRBJ2-1
size: NA
V: TRBV6-1
CDR3: CASSGLAGALSYNEQFF
DNA: TGTGCCAGCAGTGGACTAGCGGGGGCACTATCCTACAATGAGCAGTTCTTC

D: NA
J: TRBJ2-1
size: NA
V: TRBV5-1
CDR3: CASSTQGTSSYNEQFF
DNA: TGCGCCAGCAGCACCCAGGGTACGAGCTCCTACAATGAGCAGTTCTTC